This TCR beta chain was documented in a study of T cells in Graves' hyperthyroidism and ophthalmopathy. Study findings and constraints: Blood also showed most of the thyroid clonotypes that were expanded above 0.001. Separation of ophthalmopathy from stable hyperthyroidism was achieved by a 13 V-J model. Ophthalmopathy got predicted by the model a median about six months before its onset.

Used for diagnoses were clinical symptoms, serum thyroxine and TRAb, thyroid ultrasound and orbital computed tomography. Amplified TCR beta CDR3 regions derived from RNA transcripts. Primed by the HTBI set, a first-round RT-PCR was run on the TCR CDR3. A single record per CDR3 protein comes from TCRdb applying MiXCR to the multiplex PCR reads. Altogether roughly 500,000 distinct CDR3 sequences are present, around 50% being singletons, with the ten largest covering 44%. This clonotype occurred a few times. Its antigen is not known. The V gene's germline CDR1 is ENHRY and CDR2 SYGVKD. This CDR3 has 14 amino acids. Trimming shortened V by 0 bases and J by 5 bases, and 11 bases separated the two germline ends.

This clonotype originated in an adult woman with Graves' disease, either hyperthyroidism or ophthalmopathy (not recorded which). The sequenced sample consisted of peripheral blood or thyroid tissue (not recorded which). The chain has TRBV10-3 and TRBJ2-7; a possible D gene is TRBD1 (5 bases). The CDR3 is CAISESRQRNEQYF. The CDR3 nucleotides read TGTGCCATCAGTGAGTCGAGACAGAGGAACGAGCAGTACTTC.